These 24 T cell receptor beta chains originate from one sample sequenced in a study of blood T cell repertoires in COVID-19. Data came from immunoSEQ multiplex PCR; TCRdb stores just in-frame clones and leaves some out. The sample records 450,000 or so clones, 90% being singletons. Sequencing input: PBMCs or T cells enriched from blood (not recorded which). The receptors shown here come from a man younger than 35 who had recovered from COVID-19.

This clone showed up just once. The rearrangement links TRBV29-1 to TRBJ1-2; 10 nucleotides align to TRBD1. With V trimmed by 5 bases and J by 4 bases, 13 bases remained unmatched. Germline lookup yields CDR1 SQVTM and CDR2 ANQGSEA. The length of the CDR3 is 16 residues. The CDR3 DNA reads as TGCAGCGTTCCTACCGGGACAGGGGCCGGAGGCTATGGCTACACCTTC. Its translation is CSVPTGTGAGGYGYTF.

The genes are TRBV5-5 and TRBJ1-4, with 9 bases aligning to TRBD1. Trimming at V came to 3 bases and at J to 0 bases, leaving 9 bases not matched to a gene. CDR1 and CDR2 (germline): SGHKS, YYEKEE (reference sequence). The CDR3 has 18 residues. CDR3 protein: CASSSLGTGTSTNEKLFF. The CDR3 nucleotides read TGTGCCAGCAGCTCCCTGGGGACAGGGACTTCAACTAATGAAAAACTGTTTTTT.

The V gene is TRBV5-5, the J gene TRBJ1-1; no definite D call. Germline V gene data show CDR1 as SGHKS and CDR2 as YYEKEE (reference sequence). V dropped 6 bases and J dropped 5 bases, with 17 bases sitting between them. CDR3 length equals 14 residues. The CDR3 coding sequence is TGTGCCAGCATCGACCCGGCGGATTGGACTGAAGCTTTCTTT. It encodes CASIDPADWTEAFF.

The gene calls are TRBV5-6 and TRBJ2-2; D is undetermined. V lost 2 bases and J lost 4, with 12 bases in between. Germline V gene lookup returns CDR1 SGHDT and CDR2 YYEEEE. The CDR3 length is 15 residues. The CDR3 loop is CASSLTTGGTGELFF. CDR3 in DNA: TGTGCCAGCAGCTTAACCACCGGCGGCACCGGGGAGCTGTTTTTT.

The CDR3 region is CASSKTPQGLNTEAFF. The DNA for the CDR3 is TGTGCCAGCAGCAAAACCCCCCAGGGGCTGAACACTGAAGCTTTCTTT. The chain uses TRBV11-2 and TRBJ1-1, with D perhaps matching TRBD1 (6 bases). The V gene's germline CDR1 is SGHAT and CDR2 FQNNGV. This CDR3 has 16 amino acids. The germline V and J ends were trimmed by 5 bases and 0 bases, with 16 bases remaining between them.

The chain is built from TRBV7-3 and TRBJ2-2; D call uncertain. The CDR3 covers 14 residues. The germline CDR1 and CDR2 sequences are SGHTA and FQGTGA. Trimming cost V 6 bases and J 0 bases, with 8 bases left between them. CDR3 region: CASRAEPNTGELFF. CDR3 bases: TGTGCCAGCAGGGCGGAGCCGAACACCGGGGAGCTGTTTTTT.

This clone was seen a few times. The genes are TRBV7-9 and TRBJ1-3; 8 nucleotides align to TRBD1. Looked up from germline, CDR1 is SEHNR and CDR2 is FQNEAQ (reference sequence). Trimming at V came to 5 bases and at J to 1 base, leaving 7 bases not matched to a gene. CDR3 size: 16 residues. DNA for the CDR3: TGTGCCAGCAGCGAGGGCACAGGGGGGTCTGGAAACACCATATATTTT. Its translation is CASSEGTGGSGNTIYF.

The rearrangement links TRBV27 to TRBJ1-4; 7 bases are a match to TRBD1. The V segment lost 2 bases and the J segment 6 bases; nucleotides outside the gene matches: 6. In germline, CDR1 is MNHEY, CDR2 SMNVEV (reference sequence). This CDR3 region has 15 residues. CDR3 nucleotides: TGTGCCAGCAGTTTAGTGCCCGGGACAGATGAAAAACTGTTTTTT. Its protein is CASSLVPGTDEKLFF.

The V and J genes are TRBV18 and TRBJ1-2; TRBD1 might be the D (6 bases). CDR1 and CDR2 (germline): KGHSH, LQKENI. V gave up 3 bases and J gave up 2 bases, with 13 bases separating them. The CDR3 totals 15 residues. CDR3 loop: CASSPQGQRNYGYTF. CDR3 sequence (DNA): TGTGCCAGCTCACCCCAGGGGCAGAGGAACTATGGCTACACCTTC.

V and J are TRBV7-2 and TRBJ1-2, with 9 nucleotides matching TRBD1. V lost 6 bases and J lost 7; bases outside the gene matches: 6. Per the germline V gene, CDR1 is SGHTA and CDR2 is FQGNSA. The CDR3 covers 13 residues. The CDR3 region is CASRWDRVSGYTF. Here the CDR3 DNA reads TGTGCCAGCAGGTGGGACAGGGTGTCTGGCTACACCTTC.

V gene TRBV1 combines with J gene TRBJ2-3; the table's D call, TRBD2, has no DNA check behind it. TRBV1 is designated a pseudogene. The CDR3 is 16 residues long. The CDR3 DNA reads TGCACTAGACGTAGGTACGTGAGCGGGAGGCACGATACGCAGTATTTT. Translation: CTRRRYVSGRHDTQYF.

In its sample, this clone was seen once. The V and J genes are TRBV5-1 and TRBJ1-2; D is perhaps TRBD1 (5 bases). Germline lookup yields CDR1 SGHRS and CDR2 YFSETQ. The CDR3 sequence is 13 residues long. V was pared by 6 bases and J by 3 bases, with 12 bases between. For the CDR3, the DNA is TGCGCCAGCACCCCGGGGGGGGACTATGGCTACACCTTC. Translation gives CASTPGGDYGYTF.

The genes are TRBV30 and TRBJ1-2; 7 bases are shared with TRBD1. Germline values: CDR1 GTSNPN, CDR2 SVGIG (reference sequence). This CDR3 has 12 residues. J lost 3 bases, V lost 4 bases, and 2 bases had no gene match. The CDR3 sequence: CAWNRGDYGYTF. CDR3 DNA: TGTGCCTGGAACAGGGGAGACTATGGCTACACCTTC. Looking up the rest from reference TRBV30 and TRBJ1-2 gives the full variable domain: SQTIHQWPATLVQPVGSPLSLECTVEGTSNPNLYWYRQAAGRGLQLLFYSVGIGQISSEVPQNLSASRPQDRQFILSSKKLLLSDSGFYLCAWNRGDYGYTFGSGTRLTVV.

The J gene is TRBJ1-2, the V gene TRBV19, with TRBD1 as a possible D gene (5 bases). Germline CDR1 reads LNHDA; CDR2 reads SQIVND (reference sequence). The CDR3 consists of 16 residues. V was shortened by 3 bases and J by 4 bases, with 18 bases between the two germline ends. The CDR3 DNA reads TGTGCCAGTAGTATGCACAGGCCGGACCAGAGCTATGGCTACACCTTC. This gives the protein CASSMHRPDQSYGYTF.

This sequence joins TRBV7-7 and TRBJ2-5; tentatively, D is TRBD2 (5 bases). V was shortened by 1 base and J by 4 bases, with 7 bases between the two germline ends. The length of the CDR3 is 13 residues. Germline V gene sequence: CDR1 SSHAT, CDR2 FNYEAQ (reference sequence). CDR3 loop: CASSLERGETQYF. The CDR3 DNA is TGTGCCAGCAGCTTAGAACGGGGAGAGACCCAGTACTTC. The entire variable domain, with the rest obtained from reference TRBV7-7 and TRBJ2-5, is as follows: GAGVSQSPRYKVTKRGQDVTLRCDPISSHATLYWYQQALGQGPEFLTYFNYEAQPDKSGLPSDRFSAERPEGSISTLTIQRTEQRDSAMYRCASSLERGETQYFGPGTRLLVL.

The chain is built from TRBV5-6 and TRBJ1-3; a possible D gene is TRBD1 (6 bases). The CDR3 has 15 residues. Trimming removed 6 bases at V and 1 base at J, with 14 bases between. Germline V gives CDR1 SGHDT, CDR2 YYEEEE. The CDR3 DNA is TGTGCCAGCAACCTACAGGGTCGATCTGGAAACACCATATATTTT. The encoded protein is CASNLQGRSGNTIYF.

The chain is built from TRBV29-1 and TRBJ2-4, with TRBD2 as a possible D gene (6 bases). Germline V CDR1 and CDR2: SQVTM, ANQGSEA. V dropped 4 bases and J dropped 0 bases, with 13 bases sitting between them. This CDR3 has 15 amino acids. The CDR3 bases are TGCAGCGTTGTCCGTTCGGGGGAAGCCAAAAACATTCAGTACTTC. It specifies CSVVRSGEAKNIQYF.

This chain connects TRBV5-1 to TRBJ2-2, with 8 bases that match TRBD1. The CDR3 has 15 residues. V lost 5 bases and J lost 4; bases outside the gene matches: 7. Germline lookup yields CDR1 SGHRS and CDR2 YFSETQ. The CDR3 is CASSRDRIVTGELFF. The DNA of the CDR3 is TGCGCCAGCAGTAGGGACAGGATCGTCACCGGGGAGCTGTTTTTT.

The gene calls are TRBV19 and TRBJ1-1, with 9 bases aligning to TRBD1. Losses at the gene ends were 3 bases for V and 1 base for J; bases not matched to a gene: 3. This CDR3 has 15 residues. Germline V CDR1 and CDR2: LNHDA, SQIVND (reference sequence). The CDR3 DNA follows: TGTGCCAGTAGTATTCGACAGGGGGGGAACACTGAAGCTTTCTTT. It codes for CASSIRQGGNTEAFF.

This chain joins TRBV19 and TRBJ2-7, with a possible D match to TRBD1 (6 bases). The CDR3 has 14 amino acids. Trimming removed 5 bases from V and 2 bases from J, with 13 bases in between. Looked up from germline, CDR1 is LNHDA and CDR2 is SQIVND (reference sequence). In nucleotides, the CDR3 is TGTGCCAGTAGTGCATGGGACAAACCCTACGAGCAGTACTTC. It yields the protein CASSAWDKPYEQYF.

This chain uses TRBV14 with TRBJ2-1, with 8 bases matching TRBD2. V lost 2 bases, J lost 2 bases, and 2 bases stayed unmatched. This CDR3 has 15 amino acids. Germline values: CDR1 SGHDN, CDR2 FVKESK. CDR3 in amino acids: CASSQSGGAYNEQFF. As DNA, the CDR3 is TGTGCCAGCAGCCAATCCGGGGGGGCCTACAATGAGCAGTTCTTC.

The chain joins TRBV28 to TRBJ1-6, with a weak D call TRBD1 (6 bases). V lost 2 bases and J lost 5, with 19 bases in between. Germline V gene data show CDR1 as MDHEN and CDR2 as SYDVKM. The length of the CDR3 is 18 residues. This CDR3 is CASSLRDYRGGHNSPLHF. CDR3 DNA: TGTGCCAGCAGTTTAAGAGATTATAGGGGGGGACATAATTCACCCCTCCACTTT.

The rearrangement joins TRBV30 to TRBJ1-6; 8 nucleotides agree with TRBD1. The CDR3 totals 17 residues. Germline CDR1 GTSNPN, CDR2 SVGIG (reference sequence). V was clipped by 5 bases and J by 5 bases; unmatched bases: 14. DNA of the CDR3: TGTGCCTGGGCCCCCACGGTCGGGACAGGTGATAATTCACCCCTCCACTTT. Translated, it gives CAWAPTVGTGDNSPLHF.

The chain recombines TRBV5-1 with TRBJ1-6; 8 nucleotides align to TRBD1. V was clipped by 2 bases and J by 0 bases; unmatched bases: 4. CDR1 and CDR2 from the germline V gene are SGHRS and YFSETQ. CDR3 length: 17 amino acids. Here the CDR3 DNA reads TGCGCCAGCAGCTTATGGGGACAGGACTCCTATAATTCACCCCTCCACTTT. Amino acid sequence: CASSLWGQDSYNSPLHF. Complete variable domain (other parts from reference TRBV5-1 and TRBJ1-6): KAGVTQTPRYLIKTRGQQVTLSCSPISGHRSVSWYQQTPGQGLQFLFEYFSETQRNKGNFPGRFSGRQFSNSRSEMNVSTLELGDSALYLCASSLWGQDSYNSPLHFGNGTRLTVT.